Below are 3 T cell receptor beta chains sequenced from a single sample in a study of T cell responses to AZD1222 COVID-19 vaccine. Profiling relied on immunoSEQ multiplex PCR, and the TCRdb table lists in-frame clones only, not all of them. The sample lists about 110,000 clones; about 88% were seen once. The sequencing used peripheral blood, collected on day 0 of AZD1222 vaccination. These receptor sequences come from an adult in good health.

The chain combines TRBV6-5 with TRBJ1-2; tentative D call: TRBD1 (6 bases). Germline V lookup: CDR1 MNHEY, CDR2 SVGAGI. With 6 bases removed from V and 5 bases from J, the gap between germline ends came to 16 bases. This CDR3 is 14 amino acids long. The CDR3 spells CASRTIKGGYGYTF. In DNA form, the CDR3 reads TGTGCCAGCAGGACTATAAAAGGGGGTTATGGCTACACCTTC.

The chain recombines TRBV14 with TRBJ2-5; a weak D match, TRBD2 (5 bases). The V end lost 5 bases, the J end lost 1 base, and 17 bases lay between the germline ends. CDR1 and CDR2 from the germline V gene are SGHDN and FVKESK. The CDR3 runs 16 residues. CDR3 protein: CASSDGNSIIQETQYF. The CDR3 bases are TGTGCCAGCAGCGACGGGAACAGTATTATCCAAGAGACCCAGTACTTC.

The chain's CDR3 is CATSASNEQFF. DNA of the CDR3: TGTGCCACCAGTGCCAGCAATGAGCAGTTCTTC. The gene calls are TRBV24-1 and TRBJ2-1, with D unresolved. V lost 5 bases to trimming and J lost 6 bases, with 4 bases between them. Germline lookup yields CDR1 KGHDR and CDR2 SFDVKD. The CDR3 runs 11 residues.